The clone carrying this TCR beta chain was observed once. Its antigen remains unidentified. The data stem from a study of cytomegalovirus exposure and HLA in healthy donors. The V gene's germline CDR1 is MNHEY and CDR2 SMNVEV (reference sequence). The CDR3 runs to 16 residues. V lost 1 base and J lost 6; bases outside the gene matches: 8. General observations from the study: According to the study, 160 or so TCR beta chains were cytomegalovirus-associated. Likely technical artifact: a cluster of highly shared sequence variants. Most TCR sequences proved rare, with some public TCRs found in many donors.

Primers: 60 Vbeta forward and 13 Jbeta reverse. Original processing methods: In a later analysis, around 10 million of 75 million to 85 million unique beta chains occurred in at least two donors. Profiled with immunoSEQ multiplex PCR; TCRdb holds only in-frame clones, not every one. Clone size and the V and J calls come from that table; the DNA yielded D and trimming. The sample carries about 170,000 clones, roughly three quarters recorded once. The V gene is TRBV27, the J gene TRBJ2-1; 8 bases are a match to TRBD1. This clonotype originated in a man aged 40-49 years in good health and CMV-seropositive. The sequenced sample was PBMCs. CDR3 amino acids: CASSLYSGQGSNEQFF. The CDR3 coding sequence is TGTGCCAGCAGTTTATACAGCGGACAGGGCAGCAATGAGCAGTTCTTC.